This T cell receptor beta chain was documented in a study of T cell repertoires in cytomegalovirus infection. The wider study: Evidence of both CMV infection and a matching HLA type came from public TCR beta signatures. Study-level findings and limits: The cumulative frequency of public TCR beta families distinguished individuals who carried CMV together with the relevant HLA. Predominance within the ex vivo response was attributable to HLA-C-restricted CMV-specific TCR beta clonotypes.

V shed 4 bases and J shed 3 bases, with 11 bases lying between them. In germline, CDR1 is KGHDR, CDR2 SFDVKD. This CDR3 is 14 amino acids long. MiXCR, applied by TCRdb to the reads, yields one record per CDR3 protein. The sample consists of approximately 120,000 distinct CDR3 sequences, roughly 30% of them appearing once. A note on this clonotype: The antigen remains undetermined.

The TCR was taken from a human donor in good health (CMV status not recorded). Some clones in this sample may be carry-over from other donors' samples. This material consisted of CD8+ T cells from cultured PBMCs, taken from culture after CMV antigen stimulation. This chain joins TRBV24-1 and TRBJ1-2, with D possibly being TRBD1 (5 bases). Here the CDR3 DNA reads TGTGCCACCAGTGAGTCCGGGACTGACTATGGCTACACCTTC. Amino acid sequence: CATSESGTDYGYTF.